This record looks at one T cell receptor beta chain sequence and its context. Its antigen is not known. This record belongs to a study of vaccination and CD4 T cells after COVID-19. Notes on the study in general: Convalescent patients were relatively few, and early post-infection timepoints were missing.

V was cut by 1 base and J by 7 bases, with 23 bases left in between. There are 18 residues in the CDR3. The germline V gene encodes CDR1 LNHNV and CDR2 YYDKDF (reference sequence). The Oncomine TCR Beta short-read assay generated sequence data from the DNA of cultured CD4+ T cells. TCRdb re-derived calls from the PCR reads in MiXCR, one entry per CDR3 protein. The sample consists of about 15,000 distinct CDR3 sequences, 65% to 80% of them appearing once. Stated treatment: roughly nine-day PBMC culture with coronavirus spike peptide pools or control peptides (ViraFEST assay). First, ViraFEST expanded antigen-specific T cells with peptide pools, and next it sequenced the TCRs. IL-2 (approximately 9 IU/ml) and peptide pools (approximately 10 ug/ml) were added to cultures of around 2.1 million PBMCs per well.

This TCR was recovered from a human donor who had recovered from COVID-19. The sequenced sample consisted of CD4+ T cells from blood, cultured in vitro. The V gene is TRBV15, the J gene TRBJ1-5; TRBD1 is a possible D gene (5 bases). CDR3 residues: CATSRGGKGQFFPQPQHF. CDR3 nucleotide sequence: TGTGCCACCAGCAGAGGGGGGAAGGGTCAGTTTTTTCCCCAGCCCCAGCATTTT.